This T cell receptor (beta chain) was recorded in a study of T-cell memory formation after mild COVID-19. Study findings and constraints: Clones which contracted sat mainly in CM and EM if CD4+, and in EMRA if CD8+.

5'RACE with constant-segment primers built TCRalpha and TCRbeta cDNA libraries with UMIs. TCRdb recomputed calls from the 5' RACE reads with MiXCR, one row per CDR3 protein. This table holds around 110,000 distinct CDR3 sequences, 15% to 20% found once. In germline, CDR1 is LGHNA, CDR2 YSLEER. V was pared by 0 bases and J by 9 bases, with 15 bases between. The CDR3 covers 15 residues. This clonotype was detected a few times. Its antigen is currently unknown. The V call is TRBV4-3, the J call TRBJ1-5; D unclear. The source is an adult woman who had mild COVID-19 (a few samples of this study predate the infection). Cell type and time point are not known. The specimen was PBMCs or a T cell subset sorted from them (not recorded which). CDR3 coding DNA: TGCGCCAGCAGCCAAGATCACGAGGCCCTGGCGCCCCAGCATTTT. It specifies CASSQDHEALAPQHF.